The 21 T cell receptor beta chains given below trace back to one sample, sequenced in a study of blood T cell repertoires in COVID-19. Only in-frame clones appear in the TCRdb table, and some are missing; sequencing was by immunoSEQ multiplex PCR. The sample yields about 440,000 clones, 70% to 90% seen once. The source material was PBMCs or T cells enriched from blood (not recorded which). All receptors come from a young woman with acute COVID-19.

V is TRBV6-1 and J is TRBJ1-2; D ambiguous. CDR3 length equals 14 residues. Germline CDR1 is MNHNS and CDR2 is SASEGT. The germline V and J ends were trimmed by 3 bases and 4 bases, with 12 bases remaining between them. This CDR3 reads CASSDIGRPYGYTF. The CDR3 DNA follows: TGTGCCAGCAGTGATATTGGCAGGCCCTATGGCTACACCTTC.

This clone has just a few counts. J is TRBJ1-1 and V is TRBV7-9, with D possibly TRBD1 on 5 matching bases. Germline CDR1 reads SEHNR; CDR2 reads FQNEAQ (reference sequence). V gave up 5 bases and J gave up 4 bases, with 17 bases separating them. This CDR3 spans 15 amino acids. CDR3 amino acids: CASSPGQLMSTEAFF. DNA for the CDR3: TGTGCCAGCAGCCCTGGACAATTAATGAGCACTGAAGCTTTCTTT.

The rearrangement joins TRBV3-1 (or the pseudogene TRBV3-2) to TRBJ1-3, with D maybe TRBD1 (6 bases). This CDR3 is 15 amino acids long. V dropped 8 bases and J dropped 4 bases, with 18 bases sitting between them. Germline V gene data show CDR1 as LGHDT and CDR2 as YNNKEL (reference sequence). This chain's CDR3 is CASAPTTGRGNTIYF. The CDR3 DNA reads TGTGCCAGCGCCCCGACCACAGGGCGCGGAAACACCATATATTTT.

The table lists this clone with a few counts. V and J are TRBV27 and TRBJ1-5; TRBD1 matches 11 bases. Trimming took 6 bases from V and 6 from J; bases not matched to a gene: 13. The CDR3 has 17 amino acids. Germline CDR1 reads MNHEY; CDR2 reads SMNVEV (reference sequence). CDR3 sequence (DNA): TGTGCCAGCAGAGCAAAAGGACAGGGGGCGCTTGGTCAGCCCCAGCATTTT. It translates to CASRAKGQGALGQPQHF.

This chain connects TRBV11-1 to TRBJ2-7, with 9 bases matching TRBD1. The J segment lost 4 bases and the V segment lost 2 bases, leaving 6 bases of the junction unmatched. Germline V gene sequence: CDR1 SGHAT, CDR2 FQDESV (reference sequence). The CDR3 extends over 15 amino acids. CDR3 protein: CASSLSGTGLYEQYF. For the CDR3, the DNA is TGTGCCAGCAGCTTATCCGGGACAGGGCTTTACGAGCAGTACTTC.

This sequence joins TRBV27 and TRBJ2-1, with TRBD2 matching over 10 bases. With V trimmed by 5 bases and J by 6 bases, 7 bases remained unmatched. Germline-derived CDR1 and CDR2 are MNHEY and SMNVEV (reference sequence). This CDR3 has 15 residues. This CDR3 is CASSPQAGGINEQFF. CDR3 nucleotides: TGTGCCAGCAGTCCCCAAGCGGGAGGGATCAATGAGCAGTTCTTC.

The J gene is TRBJ2-3, the V gene TRBV10-3; D is unresolved. The CDR3 extends over 13 amino acids. Trimming pared 0 bases from V and 6 bases from J, leaving 7 bases between. Germline V gives CDR1 ENHRY, CDR2 SYGVKD. The CDR3 spells CAISESRKDTQYF. As DNA, the CDR3 is TGTGCCATCAGTGAGTCGAGAAAGGATACGCAGTATTTT.

The chain links TRBV7-9 to TRBJ2-2; D possibly corresponds to TRBD2 (5 bases). This CDR3 contains 11 residues. V gave up 8 bases and J gave up 5 bases, with 6 bases separating them. CDR1 is SEHNR, CDR2 FQNEAQ, per germline (reference sequence). The CDR3 loop is CASWRTGELFF. In DNA, the CDR3 is TGTGCCAGCTGGAGGACCGGGGAGCTGTTTTTT.

The chain couples TRBV10-1 to TRBJ2-2, with 7 bases aligning to TRBD1. Looked up from germline, CDR1 is WNHNN and CDR2 is SYGVQD (reference sequence). This CDR3 is built from 13 residues. V lost 8 bases and J lost 7; bases outside the gene matches: 7. The CDR3 DNA reads TGCGCCAGCGGACAGGCCCTACTCGGGGAGCTGTTTTTT. It yields the protein CASGQALLGELFF.

V and J are TRBV9 and TRBJ2-1, with no clear D. The CDR3 has 13 amino acids. Trimming took off 0 bases at V and 7 bases at J, with 8 bases between the two ends. Germline values: CDR1 SGDLS, CDR2 YYNGEE. The CDR3 nucleotides are TGTGCCAGCAGCGTAGCTAGTCAGAATGAGCAGTTCTTC. This codes for CASSVASQNEQFF. The full variable domain, with the rest looked up from reference TRBV9 and TRBJ2-1, is DSGVTQTPKHLITATGQRVTLRCSPRSGDLSVYWYQQSLDQGLQFLIQYYNGEERAKGNILERFSAQQFPDLHSELNLSSLELGDSALYFCASSVASQNEQFFGPGTRLTVL.

The chain recombines TRBV19 with TRBJ1-5; D remains ambiguous. This CDR3 has 13 amino acids. CDR1 and CDR2 (germline): LNHDA, SQIVND (reference sequence). V lost 3 bases and J lost 7, with 10 bases in between. In DNA form, the CDR3 reads TGTGCCAGTAGTATGGGAAGCGGGCAGCCCCAGCATTTT. Translation: CASSMGSGQPQHF.

This rearrangement joins TRBV7-9 to TRBJ1-3, with a possible D match to TRBD1 (5 bases). With 1 base removed from V and 0 bases from J, the gap between germline ends came to 10 bases. Germline V gives CDR1 SEHNR, CDR2 FQNEAQ (reference sequence). This CDR3 region has 16 residues. CDR3 region: CASSLDRISSGNTIYF. The CDR3 region has the DNA TGTGCCAGCAGCTTAGACAGGATAAGCTCTGGAAACACCATATATTTT.

The chain uses TRBV9 and TRBJ1-1, with unresolved D. This CDR3 has 15 residues. Trimming removed 0 bases at V and 5 bases at J, with 14 bases between. Germline V gene sequence: CDR1 SGDLS, CDR2 YYNGEE. CDR3 residues: CASSVEEIRATEAFF. The CDR3, as DNA: TGTGCCAGCAGCGTAGAAGAGATAAGAGCAACTGAAGCTTTCTTT.

For this clone: Other DNA sequences in this specimen translate into the identical CDR3. The chain is built from TRBV27 and TRBJ2-1, with TRBD2 identical over 12 bases. The V gene's germline CDR1 is MNHEY and CDR2 SMNVEV (reference sequence). Trimming cost V 4 bases and J 4 bases; bases outside gene matches: 2. This CDR3 has 15 residues. CDR3 sequence: CASSSGLAGYNEQFF. The CDR3 DNA reads as TGTGCCAGCAGTTCGGGACTAGCGGGTTACAATGAGCAGTTCTTC.

V and J are TRBV6-2 or TRBV6-3 and TRBJ2-3; D is undetermined. The V end was cut by 4 bases, the J end by 4 bases, with 12 bases between. CDR3 length: 14 amino acids. Germline-derived CDR1 and CDR2 are MNHEY and SVGEGT. Written as DNA, the CDR3 is TGTGCCAGCAGTTCGATTAGTCCCGCAGATACGCAGTATTTT. Protein product: CASSSISPADTQYF.

The genes are TRBV7-8 and TRBJ2-1; the match to TRBD2 covers 10 bases. Germline CDR1 reads SGHVS; CDR2 reads FQNEAQ. V lost 5 bases to trimming and J lost 5 bases; unmatched junction nucleotides: 12. CDR3 length: 17 residues. The CDR3 sequence: CASSHRPLAGRHNEQFF. The DNA of the CDR3 is TGTGCCAGCAGCCACCGCCCACTAGCGGGAAGGCACAATGAGCAGTTCTTC.

This chain connects TRBV7-2 to TRBJ2-7; perhaps TRBD2 as D (5 bases). The CDR3 runs to 14 residues. CDR1 and CDR2 (germline): SGHTA, FQGNSA. V lost 4 bases to trimming and J lost 2 bases, with 12 bases between them. The CDR3 sequence is CASSSIERAYEQYF. The CDR3 region has the DNA TGTGCCAGCAGCTCGATAGAGAGGGCCTACGAGCAGTACTTC. The full variable domain, its missing parts supplied by reference TRBV7-2 and TRBJ2-7, is GAGVSQSPSNKVTEKGKDVELRCDPISGHTALYWYRQSLGQGLEFLIYFQGNSAPDKSGLPSDRFSAERTGGSVSTLTIQRTQQEDSAVYLCASSSIERAYEQYFGPGTRLTVT.

The chain carries TRBV19 and TRBJ2-3, with 10 bases identical to TRBD2. Germline assignment: CDR1 LNHDA and CDR2 SQIVND (reference sequence). CDR3 length: 15 amino acids. With V trimmed by 6 bases and J by 4 bases, 7 bases remained unmatched. The CDR3 loop reads CASRLLAGAPDTQYF. The CDR3 bases are TGTGCCAGTAGGCTTCTAGCGGGAGCTCCAGATACGCAGTATTTT.

This clone has a single count. V is TRBV18 and J is TRBJ2-5; D may be TRBD2 (6 bases). V lost 3 bases and J lost 7, with 18 bases in between. CDR1 KGHSH and CDR2 LQKENI come from the germline V gene. The CDR3 has 15 residues. The CDR3 is CASSPTDGSRGTQYF. The CDR3 nucleotides read TGTGCCAGCTCACCGACGGACGGGAGTCGGGGGACCCAGTACTTC.

This rearrangement joins TRBV11-3 to TRBJ2-3; tentative D call: TRBD2 (6 bases). The V and J ends lost 3 bases and 5 bases respectively, with 18 bases between them. CDR1 is SGHNT, CDR2 YENEEA, per germline. The CDR3 is 16 residues long. DNA for the CDR3: TGTGCCAGCAGCTTCCAGACTATGGGGGGAAAAGATACGCAGTATTTT. Translated, it gives CASSFQTMGGKDTQYF. Drawing the rest from reference TRBV11-3 and TRBJ2-3, the complete variable domain is EAGVVQSPRYKIIEKKQPVAFWCNPISGHNTLYWYLQNLGQGPELLIRYENEEAVDDSQLPKDRFSAERLKGVDSTLKIQPAELGDSAVYLCASSFQTMGGKDTQYFGPGTRLTVL.

The chain joins TRBV6-2 or TRBV6-3 to TRBJ2-4; 8 bases map to TRBD1. CDR3 length: 18 amino acids. With V trimmed by 2 bases and J by 3 bases, 12 bases remained unmatched. The germline V gene encodes CDR1 MNHEY and CDR2 SVGEGT. The chain's CDR3 is CASSYTTGTGLDKNIQYF. CDR3 in DNA: TGTGCCAGCAGTTACACAACCGGGACAGGTCTCGACAAAAACATTCAGTACTTC.